A single sample gave rise to the 14 T cell receptor beta chains below, sequenced in a study of cytomegalovirus exposure and HLA in healthy donors (dated by TCRdb to about 2017). The library was prepared using the immunoSEQ multiplex PCR assay. A mixture of 60 forward primers for TCR Vbeta segments and 13 reverse primers for TCR Jbeta segments was used in the multiplex PCR. Here the immuneACCESS table is served through TCRdb, limited to in-frame sequences with V and J called. Missing clones are a known gap in these copies; in checked studies unresolved V genes cover under half, and the rest lacks a known reason. Per the sample table, the count is roughly 60,000 clones. About 3.5% of the sample comes from the top ten. Sequencing was done on a sample of PBMCs. The receptors were sampled from a woman under 30 in good health and CMV-seronegative.

This sequence joins TRBV5-4 and TRBJ2-7, with a possible D match to TRBD2 (6 bases). V lost 0 bases and J 0 bases, leaving 10 bases between the germline ends. Germline lookup yields CDR1 SGHNT and CDR2 YYREEE (reference sequence). The CDR3 covers 15 residues. The CDR3 region is CASSLAGVGSYEQYF. CDR3 in DNA: TGTGCCAGCAGCTTGGCGGGGGTGGGCTCCTACGAGCAGTACTTC.

The chain recombines TRBV7-9 with TRBJ2-3; no firm D call. The V end lost 5 bases, the J end lost 0 bases, and 15 bases lay between the germline ends. CDR1 SEHNR and CDR2 FQNEAQ come from the germline V gene (reference sequence). CDR3 length: 16 residues. As DNA, the CDR3 is TGTGCCAGCAGCCTGTACCGCGGCGGAAGCACAGATACGCAGTATTTT. This encodes CASSLYRGGSTDTQYF.

V is TRBV18 and J is TRBJ2-5, with 7 positions matching TRBD1. CDR3 size: 14 residues. Looked up from germline, CDR1 is KGHSH and CDR2 is LQKENI. V lost 3 bases, J lost 2 bases, and 3 bases stayed unmatched. This CDR3 reads CASSPRQGQETQYF. DNA for the CDR3: TGTGCCAGCTCACCTCGACAGGGACAAGAGACCCAGTACTTC.

The V gene is TRBV7-9, the J gene TRBJ2-3, with D perhaps matching TRBD2 (5 bases). The CDR3 totals 16 residues. Germline CDR1 is SEHNR and CDR2 is FQNEAQ (reference sequence). The V and J ends lost 0 bases and 6 bases respectively, with 16 bases between them. The CDR3: CASSLARRNIADTQYF. The DNA for the CDR3 is TGTGCCAGCAGCTTAGCAAGGAGGAATATCGCCGATACGCAGTATTTT.

The J gene is TRBJ1-2, the V gene TRBV6-5; TRBD1 aligns across 7 bases. CDR1 and CDR2 (germline): MNHEY, SVGAGI. The CDR3 is 14 residues long. V lost 8 bases to trimming and J lost 2 bases; unmatched junction nucleotides: 8. The CDR3 region has the DNA TGTGCCAGCGGCATTTCAGGGGGGAACTATGGCTACACCTTC. Protein: CASGISGGNYGYTF.

The V call is TRBV25-1, the J call TRBJ2-7, with 9 bases aligning to TRBD2. This CDR3 region has 14 residues. Germline CDR1 is MGHDK and CDR2 is SYGVNS. J lost 5 bases, V lost 3 bases, and 5 bases had no gene match. For the CDR3, the DNA is TGTGCCAGCAGTGAGCTAGCGGGATTCGACGAGCAGTACTTC. Amino acid sequence: CASSELAGFDEQYF.

CDR3 residues: CASSSGTGKETQYF. Written as DNA, the CDR3 is TGCGCCAGCAGTTCCGGGACAGGGAAAGAGACCCAGTACTTC. The chain has TRBV5-1 and TRBJ2-5; 9 bases fit TRBD1. CDR1 and CDR2 from the germline V gene are SGHRS and YFSETQ. The CDR3 sequence is 14 residues long. Trimming cost V 5 bases and J 3 bases; bases outside gene matches: 5.

The rearrangement uses TRBV2 and TRBJ1-2; the D gene is possibly TRBD1 (6 bases). Per the germline V gene, CDR1 is SNHLY and CDR2 is FYNNEI. V shed 4 bases and J shed 8 bases, with 23 bases lying between them. The CDR3 has 16 amino acids. CDR3 amino acids: CASSGAGARSNRGYTF. The CDR3, as DNA: TGTGCCAGCAGTGGTGCAGGGGCGCGTTCCAATCGAGGCTACACCTTC.

This chain connects TRBV9 to TRBJ1-2; 9 positions match TRBD1. This CDR3 has 14 residues. The germline CDR1 and CDR2 sequences are SGDLS and YYNGEE. The ends lost 3 bases at V and 8 bases at J; junction bases unmatched: 8. This CDR3 reads CASSGRDRAEGYTF. For the CDR3, the DNA is TGTGCCAGCAGCGGCCGGGACAGGGCTGAAGGCTACACCTTC.

To note about this clone: The junction does not match germline at one end; this may be a read error. J is TRBJ2-7 and V is TRBV7-7; TRBD1 agrees at 11 bases. CDR1 and CDR2 from the germline V gene are SSHAT and FNYEAQ (reference sequence). CDR3 size: 16 residues. In DNA form, the CDR3 reads TGTGCTAGCAGCTTTAGTCGGGACAGGGGGATATACGAGCAGTACTTC. This codes for CASSFSRDRGIYEQYF.

This chain connects TRBV6-5 to TRBJ1-4, with D possibly TRBD1 on 5 matching bases. V was trimmed by 0 bases and J by 7 bases, leaving 12 bases between them. Germline V gene data show CDR1 as MNHEY and CDR2 as SVGAGI. CDR3 length: 15 residues. The CDR3 is CASSYSKLGGEKLFF. Here the CDR3 DNA reads TGTGCCAGCAGTTACTCGAAACTCGGGGGTGAAAAACTGTTTTTT.

This chain uses TRBV6-6 with TRBJ2-3; 8 positions match TRBD2. The germline CDR1 and CDR2 sequences are MNHNY and SVGAGI (reference sequence). The CDR3 totals 16 residues. The J segment lost 1 base and the V segment lost 5 bases, leaving 8 bases of the junction unmatched. The CDR3 spells CASSLLVGGGTDTQYF. The CDR3 DNA sequence: TGTGCCAGCAGTCTACTAGTCGGGGGGGGCACAGATACGCAGTATTTT.

V is TRBV7-3 and J is TRBJ1-1; D is unclear. From germline, CDR1 is SGHTA and CDR2 FQGTGA. This CDR3 has 15 residues. The V and J ends lost 4 bases and 2 bases respectively, with 14 bases between them. The CDR3: CASSSGNYDNTEAFF. CDR3 sequence (DNA): TGTGCCAGCAGCTCGGGGAATTATGATAACACTGAAGCTTTCTTT.

The chain uses TRBV5-1 and TRBJ1-1; no clear D. Germline CDR1 is SGHRS and CDR2 is YFSETQ. V gave up 0 bases and J gave up 2 bases, with 11 bases separating them. This CDR3 has 15 amino acids. CDR3 bases: TGCGCCAGCAGCTTGGAGCGGGTCCACAACACTGAAGCTTTCTTT. The encoded protein is CASSLERVHNTEAFF.